The clone carrying this TCR beta chain was counted ten times or more. What it binds is not known. This entry is derived from a study of breast tumors, draining lymph nodes, adjacent tissues. Study results and limitations: Compared with lymph nodes, tumors were less diverse; compared with nontumor tissue, more.

Using its own MiXCR run on the multiplex PCR reads, TCRdb lists one record per CDR3 protein. Of approximately 100,000 distinct CDR3 sequences listed, less than 25% are singletons. V gave up 4 bases and J gave up 4 bases, with 17 bases separating them. The CDR3 has 15 residues. Germline V gene lookup returns CDR1 MGHRA and CDR2 YSYEKL. The lymph nodes were axillary draining lymph nodes from breast cancer patients. The sequenced material came from axillary lymph node tissue. The chain joins TRBV4-1 to TRBJ2-7; the D gene is possibly TRBD1 (6 bases). The source of this sequence is a female donor with breast cancer. Some clones in this sample may be carry-over from other donors' samples. The CDR3 protein is CASSPARGGSYEQYF. DNA of the CDR3: TGCGCCAGCAGCCCCGCCAGAGGGGGTTCGTACGAGCAGTACTTC.